One and the same sample provided the 25 T cell receptor beta chains below, sequenced in a study of T cells in tuberculosis. Clones were sequenced by immunoSEQ multiplex PCR, and TCRdb holds only the in-frame ones, with some missing. The table records approximately 46,000 clones, roughly 96% of them present only once. Specified time point: new active TB diagnosis, blood taken before or within 7 days of starting treatment. Source: PBMCs, taken at tuberculosis diagnosis. The receptors come from an adult with tuberculosis.

The rearrangement uses TRBV28 and TRBJ1-2; weak D call: TRBD1 (6 bases). Germline V gene data show CDR1 as MDHEN and CDR2 as SYDVKM. V was shortened by 3 bases and J by 4 bases, with 9 bases between the two germline ends. The CDR3 totals 13 residues. The CDR3: CASSLGATYGYTF. The CDR3 DNA reads as TGTGCCAGCAGTTTGGGGGCAACCTATGGCTACACCTTC.

The chain has TRBV13 and TRBJ1-2, with 7 bases aligning to TRBD1. J was trimmed by 4 bases and V by 5 bases; bases with no gene match: 16. This CDR3 has 17 residues. Germline V gives CDR1 PRHDT, CDR2 FYEKMQ (reference sequence). The CDR3 loop is CASSRTGTAVGVYGYTF. For the CDR3, the DNA is TGTGCCAGCAGCCGGACCGGGACAGCCGTGGGGGTCTATGGCTACACCTTC.

The chain has TRBV2 and TRBJ2-7; a weak D match, TRBD1 (5 bases). The CDR3 loop spans 13 amino acids. Germline CDR1 reads SNHLY; CDR2 reads FYNNEI. Between the trimmed V and J ends, which lost 4 bases and 3 bases, there was a span of 10 bases. CDR3 nucleotide sequence: TGTGCCAGCAGTGCTTCCAGGGACTACGAGCAGTACTTC. It encodes CASSASRDYEQYF. Full variable domain (rest looked up from reference TRBV2 and TRBJ2-7): EPEVTQTPSHQVTQMGQEVILRCVPISNHLYFYWYRQILGQKVEFLVSFYNNEISEKSEIFDDQFSVERPDGSNFTLKIRSTKLEDSAMYFCASSASRDYEQYFGPGTRLTVT.

The V call is TRBV5-1, the J call TRBJ1-1; unclear D gene. CDR1 is SGHRS, CDR2 YFSETQ, per germline. This CDR3 has 12 amino acids. Between the trimmed V and J ends, which lost 0 bases and 5 bases, there was a span of 5 bases. Here the CDR3 DNA reads TGCGCCAGCAGCTTGGGACATACTGAAGCTTTCTTT. Residues: CASSLGHTEAFF.

The rearrangement links TRBV14 to TRBJ2-1, with 7 positions matching TRBD2. Germline assignment: CDR1 SGHDN and CDR2 FVKESK. The CDR3 totals 16 residues. The V segment lost 2 bases and the J segment 4 bases; nucleotides outside the gene matches: 8. The CDR3 nucleotides read TGTGCCAGCAGCCAACACGGGCTAGCGGCTTACAATGAGCAGTTCTTC. Amino acids: CASSQHGLAAYNEQFF.

This clone was observed once. The genes are TRBV30 and TRBJ1-1; the D gene is possibly TRBD1 (6 bases). V lost 3 bases to trimming and J lost 3 bases, with 29 bases between them. The CDR3 consists of 19 residues. Germline CDR1 reads GTSNPN; CDR2 reads SVGIG (reference sequence). In DNA, the CDR3 is TGTGCCTGGAGATTGAGCCTCCCGGGGGGCGCGGGGCCTTACACTGAAGCTTTCTTT. Its protein product is CAWRLSLPGGAGPYTEAFF.

This clone was recorded only once. The chain couples TRBV6-5 to TRBJ1-1; D remains unclear. V gave up 5 bases and J gave up 3 bases, with 7 bases separating them. The CDR3 extends over 12 amino acids. Germline V CDR1 and CDR2: MNHEY, SVGAGI. The DNA for the CDR3 is TGTGCCAGCAGTCGAGGGCACACTGAAGCTTTCTTT. This translates into CASSRGHTEAFF.

This rearrangement joins TRBV7-2 to TRBJ1-4, with a weak D call TRBD1 (5 bases). This CDR3 has 14 residues. V was clipped by 6 bases and J by 8 bases, with 16 bases between them. Looked up from germline, CDR1 is SGHTA and CDR2 is FQGNSA. As DNA, the CDR3 is TGTGCCAGCAGGTCGGGAGGGGATCGGGAAAAACTGTTTTTT. Residues: CASRSGGDREKLFF. Based on the CDR3 plus reference TRBV7-2 and TRBJ1-4, the full variable domain is GAGVSQSPSNKVTEKGKDVELRCDPISGHTALYWYRQSLGQGLEFLIYFQGNSAPDKSGLPSDRFSAERTGGSVSTLTIQRTQQEDSAVYLCASRSGGDREKLFFGSGTQLSVL.

The chain links TRBV10-3 to TRBJ1-1, with D possibly TRBD1 on 6 matching bases. Trimming left V 3 bases short and J 7 bases short, with 12 bases between. The CDR3 runs to 13 residues. The germline gives CDR1 ENHRY, CDR2 SYGVKD. The CDR3 loop reads CAISDYREGEAFF. In DNA form, the CDR3 reads TGTGCCATCAGTGATTACAGGGAGGGTGAAGCTTTCTTT.

V and J are TRBV28 and TRBJ1-1; 8 nucleotides agree with TRBD1. V shed 3 bases, J shed 6 bases, and the junction held 9 bases outside the gene matches. The CDR3 totals 15 residues. From germline, CDR1 is MDHEN and CDR2 SYDVKM. CDR3: CASSFLTGVLSEAFF. As DNA, the CDR3 is TGTGCCAGCAGTTTCCTGACAGGGGTTCTCTCTGAAGCTTTCTTT.

The J gene is TRBJ2-1, the V gene TRBV5-4; D is perhaps TRBD2 (6 bases). There are 17 residues in the CDR3. Germline lookup yields CDR1 SGHNT and CDR2 YYREEE (reference sequence). The V end lost 0 bases, the J end lost 10 bases, and 23 bases lay between the germline ends. The CDR3 is CASSLAIGTSLHGEQFF. The CDR3 bases are TGTGCCAGCAGCTTGGCAATCGGGACTTCCCTTCATGGCGAGCAGTTCTTC. Full variable domain (remainder filled in from reference TRBV5-4 and TRBJ2-1): ETGVTQSPTHLIKTRGQQVTLRCSSQSGHNTVSWYQQALGQGPQFIFQYYREEENGRGNFPPRFSGLQFPNYSSELNVNALELDDSALYLCASSLAIGTSLHGEQFFGPGTRLTVL.

On this clone itself: The junction departs from the called germline gene at one end, perhaps through a read error. The J gene is TRBJ2-2, the V gene TRBV5-4, with a possible D match to TRBD1 (5 bases). The CDR3 contains 15 residues. CDR1 is SGHNT, CDR2 YYREEE, per germline (reference sequence). In DNA, the CDR3 is TGTGCCAGCAGCCAGGGTCTGGGGAACCCCGGGGAGCTGTTTTTT. Amino acids: CASSQGLGNPGELFF.

The rearrangement uses TRBV6-5 and TRBJ1-3, with 12 bases fitting TRBD1. The J segment lost 2 bases and the V segment lost 6 bases, leaving 2 bases of the junction unmatched. Per germline, CDR1 MNHEY and CDR2 SVGAGI. The CDR3 sequence is 15 residues long. The CDR3 loop is CASRRDRGPGNTIYF. DNA for the CDR3: TGTGCCAGCAGAAGGGACAGGGGGCCTGGAAACACCATATATTTT.

V and J are TRBV2 and TRBJ2-7, with no clear D. V lost 5 bases and J lost 3, with 5 bases in between. This CDR3 is 11 amino acids long. Germline-derived CDR1 and CDR2 are SNHLY and FYNNEI. CDR3 sequence reads: CASSPYYEQYF. Here the CDR3 DNA reads TGTGCCAGCAGTCCTTACTACGAGCAGTACTTC. The variable domain in full, completed from reference TRBV2 and TRBJ2-7, reads EPEVTQTPSHQVTQMGQEVILRCVPISNHLYFYWYRQILGQKVEFLVSFYNNEISEKSEIFDDQFSVERPDGSNFTLKIRSTKLEDSAMYFCASSPYYEQYFGPGTRLTVT.

J is TRBJ1-1 and V is TRBV6-5, with D perhaps TRBD1 (6 bases). V was shortened by 0 bases and J by 4 bases, with 9 bases between the two germline ends. This CDR3 is built from 14 residues. Germline CDR1 reads MNHEY; CDR2 reads SVGAGI. Here the CDR3 DNA reads TGTGCCAGCAGTTACTCAACAGGGTTCACTGAAGCTTTCTTT. Protein product: CASSYSTGFTEAFF.

The J gene is TRBJ2-6, the V gene TRBV6-1, with unresolved D. The CDR3 is 13 residues long. Trimming stripped 7 bases from V and 2 bases from J, with 6 bases between. Germline V gives CDR1 MNHNS, CDR2 SASEGT. The DNA of the CDR3 is TGTGCCAGCACCCTTACTGGGGCCAACGTCCTGACTTTC. It translates to CASTLTGANVLTF.

This chain links TRBV30 with TRBJ1-5; 9 positions match TRBD1. The CDR3 consists of 17 residues. The V gene's germline CDR1 is GTSNPN and CDR2 SVGIG (reference sequence). V gave up 0 bases and J gave up 4 bases; unmatched junction bases: 10. CDR3 sequence reads: CAWSVVSGTGTNQPQHF. In nucleotides, the CDR3 is TGTGCCTGGAGTGTAGTTTCCGGGACAGGGACAAATCAGCCCCAGCATTTT.

This chain joins TRBV10-3 and TRBJ2-1; no clear D gene. V was shortened by 8 bases and J by 5 bases, with 10 bases between the two germline ends. The CDR3 totals 12 residues. Per the germline V gene, CDR1 is ENHRY and CDR2 is SYGVKD. CDR3 sequence: CAISIPNNEQFF. CDR3 nucleotides: TGTGCCATCTCTATACCCAACAATGAGCAGTTCTTC.

This chain links TRBV11-3 with TRBJ2-1, with 10 bases matching TRBD2. The CDR3 sequence is 14 residues long. V was pared by 2 bases and J by 10 bases, with 5 bases of the junction left unmatched. Germline V gives CDR1 SGHNT, CDR2 YENEEA. CDR3 in amino acids: CASSLTSGNHEQFF. The CDR3 coding sequence is TGTGCCAGCAGCTTAACTAGCGGGAATCACGAGCAGTTCTTC.

The genes are TRBV19 and TRBJ1-4; D gene ambiguous. Trimming took 3 bases from V and 8 from J, leaving 10 bases between them. Germline lookup yields CDR1 LNHDA and CDR2 SQIVND (reference sequence). There are 13 residues in the CDR3. CDR3 in amino acids: CASSIGRAEKLFF. In DNA, the CDR3 is TGTGCCAGTAGTATCGGGAGAGCAGAAAAACTGTTTTTT.

The rearrangement uses TRBV27 and TRBJ1-4; D may be TRBD1 (6 bases). Germline loops: CDR1 MNHEY, CDR2 SMNVEV (reference sequence). This CDR3 region has 14 residues. Trimming stripped 6 bases from V and 7 bases from J, with 15 bases between. The CDR3 DNA sequence: TGTGCCAGCAGGCCGACAGGCCTGCTTGAAAAACTGTTTTTT. It encodes CASRPTGLLEKLFF.

The J gene is TRBJ1-4, the V gene TRBV7-2; D might be TRBD1 (5 bases). This CDR3 is 14 amino acids long. V was shortened by 4 bases and J by 8 bases, with 14 bases between the two germline ends. The germline V gene encodes CDR1 SGHTA and CDR2 FQGNSA. The DNA for the CDR3 is TGTGCCAGCAGCTCAGCGTGGGGGAGGGAAAAACTGTTTTTT. This translates into CASSSAWGREKLFF.

V and J are TRBV30 and TRBJ1-6; 7 nucleotides agree with TRBD1. Germline lookup yields CDR1 GTSNPN and CDR2 SVGIG (reference sequence). After removal of 2 bases from V and 6 bases from J, the junction contained 10 bases not matched to a gene. The CDR3 runs 16 residues. CDR3 nucleotide sequence: TGTGCCTGGAGTTTTACTATGACAGGGAGTAATTCACCCCTCCACTTT. Its translation: CAWSFTMTGSNSPLHF.

V is TRBV10-2 and J is TRBJ1-1; D is unresolved. The CDR3 extends over 12 amino acids. Germline V lookup: CDR1 WSHSY, CDR2 SAAADI. V gave up 7 bases and J gave up 4 bases, with 10 bases separating them. The CDR3 reads CASIGAFTEAFF. Here the CDR3 DNA reads TGCGCCAGCATCGGAGCATTCACTGAAGCTTTCTTT.

The chain joins TRBV6-1 to TRBJ1-1; D is ambiguous. This CDR3 has 13 residues. Germline loops: CDR1 MNHNS, CDR2 SASEGT. The ends were cut back, 3 bases at V and 6 bases at J, with 11 bases in the middle. CDR3 loop: CASSDWYRAEAFF. The CDR3 nucleotides read TGTGCCAGCAGTGACTGGTATAGAGCTGAAGCTTTCTTT.